A selection of T cell receptor beta chains follows, all from one sample in a study of neurological immune-mediated disorders. TCRdb recomputed calls from the 5' RACE reads with MiXCR, one row per CDR3 protein. The data hold tens of thousands of distinct CDR3 sequences, with roughly 15% observed a single time. The sample comprised PBMCs. The receptor source for this set is a female donor with HTLV-1-associated myelopathy (HAM/TSP). CDR3s include the opening cysteine and the closing phenylalanine or tryptophan. A D gene is named only where the DNA matches it firmly. Clone size is stated in some rows and not others, as once, few, many or a class when expanded.

TRBV5-6,TRBJ2-7,TRBD1,few,CASSLAGQGYFEQYF,TGTGCCAGCAGCTTGGCGGGACAGGGCTATTTCGAGCAGTACTTC
TRBV20-1,TRBJ1-1,NA,many,CSASRTEAFF,TGCAGTGCTTCGAGGACTGAAGCTTTCTTT
TRBV20-1,TRBJ2-3,TRBD2,many,CSARDPQSGGADTQYF,TGCAGTGCTAGAGATCCCCAAAGCGGGGGAGCAGATACGCAGTATTTT
TRBV6-5,TRBJ2-7,NA,many,CASSYTTETYEQYF,TGTGCCAGCAGTTACACCACGGAGACCTACGAGCAGTACTTC
TRBV5-1,TRBJ1-5,NA,NA,CASSLALADGQPQHF,TGCGCCAGCAGCTTGGCCCTGGCAGACGGGCAGCCCCAGCATTTT
TRBV3-1,TRBJ1-6,NA,many,CASSQLTGYNSPLHF,TGTGCCAGCAGCCAGCTCACAGGCTATAATTCACCCCTCCACTTT
TRBV7-3,TRBJ1-1,NA,NA,CVSSLGGNTEAFF,TGTGTCAGCAGCTTAGGGGGGAACACTGAAGCTTTCTTT
TRBV11-2,TRBJ2-7,NA,many,CASRSSGTAYEQYF,TGTGCCAGCAGAAGCTCCGGGACCGCCTACGAGCAGTACTTC
TRBV11-2,TRBJ2-7,NA,NA,CASSWGPGSDYEQYF,TGTGCCAGCAGCTGGGGGCCCGGGAGTGACTACGAGCAGTACTTC
TRBV28,TRBJ2-3,NA,many,CASSLGATVGSDTQYF,TGTGCCAGCAGTTTAGGGGCGACAGTGGGTTCAGATACGCAGTATTTT
TRBV20-1,TRBJ1-1,NA,many,CSARARTPEAFF,TGCAGTGCTAGAGCCAGAACCCCTGAAGCTTTCTTT
TRBV5-6,TRBJ2-1,NA,NA,CASSLRVRSSYNEQFF,TGTGCCAGCAGCTTGCGAGTCAGAAGCTCCTACAATGAGCAGTTCTTC
TRBV5-1,TRBJ2-5,NA,many,CASSPSAVTGETQYF,TGCGCCAGCAGCCCTTCCGCTGTCACCGGAGAGACCCAGTACTTC
TRBV20-1,TRBJ2-5,TRBD1,few,CSAPPQGASETQYF,TGCAGTGCCCCGCCGCAGGGGGCATCAGAGACCCAGTACTTC
TRBV27,TRBJ2-3,NA,many,CASSLSGGAWSTDTQYF,TGTGCCAGCAGTTTATCAGGGGGGGCTTGGAGCACAGATACGCAGTATTTT
TRBV9,TRBJ2-7,TRBD1,many,CASSESGTGLYF,TGTGCCAGCAGCGAATCCGGGACAGGCCTTTACTTC
TRBV5-1,TRBJ2-5,NA,many,CASSLESRQETQYF,TGCGCCAGCAGCTTGGAATCCCGACAAGAGACCCAGTACTTC
TRBV14,TRBJ1-3,NA,many,CASSKLRGGNTIYF,TGTGCCAGCAGCAAACTTCGGGGCGGAAACACCATATATTTT
TRBV10-2,TRBJ1-1,TRBD1,NA,CASIPRTGARSGLITEAFF,TGCGCCAGCATCCCGCGCACAGGGGCACGGTCCGGTTTGATCACTGAAGCTTTCTTT
TRBV6-5,TRBJ2-2,NA,many,CASSYLSTGELFF,TGTGCCAGCAGTTATCTCTCCACCGGGGAGCTGTTTTTT
TRBV28,TRBJ2-7,TRBD1,many,CASSSGQRAEEQYF,TGTGCCAGCAGCTCGGGACAGCGAGCGGAAGAGCAGTACTTC
TRBV28,TRBJ2-7,NA,NA,CASSFTGIHEQYF,TGTGCCAGCAGTTTTACAGGGATCCACGAGCAGTACTTC
TRBV12-3/TRBV12-4,TRBJ1-1,NA,many,CASSFGSGHRNTEAFF,TGTGCCAGCAGTTTTGGTTCCGGACACCGGAACACTGAAGCTTTCTTT
TRBV27,TRBJ2-3,TRBD2,medium-sized,CASSATSGGPGPQYF,TGTGCCAGCAGTGCGACTAGCGGGGGGCCCGGCCCTCAGTATTTT
TRBV4-1,TRBJ1-1,NA,NA,CASSQGGNIVTEAFF,TGCGCTAGCAGCCAAGGGGGGAACATCGTCACTGAAGCTTTCTTT
TRBV12-3/TRBV12-4,TRBJ2-1,NA,many,CASSSGTGPYNEQFF,TGTGCCAGCAGTTCCGGGACTGGCCCTTACAATGAGCAGTTCTTC
TRBV5-1,TRBJ2-5,TRBD2,many,CASSLVAGAEETQYF,TGCGCCAGCAGCTTGGTAGCGGGGGCGGAAGAGACCCAGTACTTC
TRBV6-5,TRBJ1-5,NA,many,CASTLGSNQPQHF,TGTGCCAGCACCTTGGGTAGCAATCAGCCCCAGCATTTT
TRBV25-1,TRBJ1-4,NA,many,CASSRGEKLFF,TGTGCCAGCAGTCGGGGGGAAAAACTGTTTTTT
TRBV7-9,TRBJ2-3,TRBD2,many,CASGETSGSTDTQYF,TGTGCCAGCGGAGAGACTAGCGGAAGCACAGATACGCAGTATTTT
TRBV28,TRBJ2-7,TRBD2,many,CASSSPSGPYEQYF,TGTGCCAGCAGTTCCCCTAGCGGCCCCTACGAGCAGTACTTC
TRBV19,TRBJ2-1,NA,NA,CASSFRSSYNEQFF,TGTGCCAGTAGTTTCAGGTCCTCCTACAATGAGCAGTTCTTC
TRBV7-9,TRBJ1-1,TRBD1,NA,CASRSTGGGTEAFF,TGTGCCAGCAGATCTACAGGGGGTGGTACTGAAGCTTTCTTT
TRBV5-1,TRBJ2-3,TRBD2,few,CASSPALAGGPTDTQYF,TGCGCCAGCAGCCCGGCCCTAGCGGGGGGGCCGACAGATACGCAGTATTTT
TRBV5-1,TRBJ2-1,NA,NA,CASSSTGEQFF,TGCGCCAGCAGCTCCACTGGTGAGCAGTTCTTC
TRBV20-1,TRBJ2-7,TRBD2,NA,CSETWTRGEQYF,TGCAGTGAAACCTGGACTAGGGGCGAGCAGTACTTC
TRBV20-1,TRBJ2-2,NA,few,CSAREVNTGELFF,TGCAGTGCTAGAGAGGTCAACACCGGGGAGCTGTTTTTT
TRBV20-1,TRBJ2-1,TRBD2,many,CSARDSGEDEQFF,TGCAGTGCTAGAGATAGCGGGGAGGATGAGCAGTTCTTC
TRBV29-1,TRBJ2-1,NA,many,CSVNQQVTYNEQFF,TGCAGCGTCAATCAACAGGTTACCTACAATGAGCAGTTCTTC
TRBV3-1,TRBJ1-6,NA,few,CASSQTASADSPLHF,TGTGCCAGCAGCCAAACGGCCAGCGCGGATTCACCCCTCCACTTT
TRBV20-1,TRBJ2-7,NA,many,CSARDYRVSYEQYF,TGCAGTGCTAGAGATTACAGGGTGTCCTACGAGCAGTACTTC
TRBV5-1,TRBJ1-6,TRBD1,many,CASSFTGDNSPLHF,TGCGCCAGCAGCTTCACAGGGGATAATTCACCCCTCCACTTT
TRBV27,TRBJ2-3,TRBD2,many,CASSLLAGGADTQYF,TGTGCCAGCAGTTTACTAGCGGGGGGGGCAGATACGCAGTATTTT
TRBV7-2,TRBJ2-7,TRBD1,many,CASSDRTGSSYEQYF,TGTGCCAGCAGCGACCGGACAGGGTCATCCTACGAGCAGTACTTC
TRBV10-3,TRBJ1-5,NA,many,CAIAGDHQPQHF,TGTGCCATCGCGGGGGATCATCAGCCCCAGCATTTT
TRBV24-1,TRBJ2-3,TRBD2,many,CATSAPSGGASTDTQYF,TGTGCCACCAGTGCTCCTAGCGGGGGGGCTAGCACAGATACGCAGTATTTT